This T cell receptor (beta chain) was captured in a study of CD8 T cells in ankylosing spondylitis. Study-wide results and caveats: Reported data indicate significant enrichment of disease-linked clones within matched ankylosing spondylitis synovial fluid. Previous work reported some of these motif variants in the synovial fluid and blood of reactive arthritis.

Concerning this clonotype itself: Its antigen remains unknown.

The CDR3 spans 13 residues. V shed 2 bases and J shed 7 bases, with 9 bases lying between them. Germline V gene lookup returns CDR1 SEHNR and CDR2 FQNEAQ (reference sequence). Quantitative 5'-RACE with molecular barcodes was used to make the TCR beta libraries. MiXCR, run by TCRdb on the 5' RACE reads, gives a single entry per CDR3 protein. This table has some 39,000 distinct CDR3 sequences, roughly an eighth appearing once. The specimen sequenced was synovial fluid, either unsorted or a sorted T cell fraction (not recorded which). The chain combines TRBV7-9 with TRBJ1-5; D may be TRBD1 (5 bases). The receptor was derived from a male donor with ankylosing spondylitis. Here the CDR3 DNA reads TGTGCCAGCAGCTTAAGGCAGGGACAGCCCCAGCATTTT. This encodes CASSLRQGQPQHF.